This is a list of T cell receptor beta chains from one sample in a study of chemoradiotherapy in HPV16-positive cancers. Clones were sequenced by immunoSEQ multiplex PCR, and TCRdb holds only the in-frame ones, with some missing. Among approximately 920 clones, roughly nine tenths were seen once, and the ten largest hold 2.5% to 3%. The sample was tumor tissue, taken from a patient who underwent chemoradiotherapy. All receptors derive from a human donor with HPV-associated anogenital cancer. Both conserved end residues are part of each CDR3. The order of the fields is CDR3 protein, CDR3 DNA, V gene, J gene, D gene, clone size. A D gene is named only where the DNA matches it firmly. Rows may omit the clone size; those that give it use once, few, many or a size class.

CDR3 protein: CASSIAGQGAYEQYF
CDR3 DNA: TGTGCCAGTAGTATAGCCGGACAGGGAGCCTACGAGCAGTACTTC
V gene: TRBV19
J gene: TRBJ2-7
D gene: TRBD1
clone size: once

CDR3 protein: CASSDSTSASTDTQYF
CDR3 DNA: TGTGCCAGCAGTGACTCGACTAGCGCTAGCACAGATACGCAGTATTTT
V gene: TRBV6-4
J gene: TRBJ2-3
D gene: TRBD2
clone size: -

CDR3 protein: CAISKGTDTQYF
CDR3 DNA: TGTGCCATCAGTAAGGGAACAGATACGCAGTATTTT
V gene: TRBV10-3
J gene: TRBJ2-3
D gene: -
clone size: -

CDR3 protein: CASSERGGLSTDTQYF
CDR3 DNA: TGTGCCAGCAGTGAACGAGGCGGGTTGAGCACAGATACGCAGTATTTT
V gene: TRBV6-1
J gene: TRBJ2-3
D gene: -
clone size: -

CDR3 protein: CAWSATGARGNTIYF
CDR3 DNA: TGTGCCTGGAGCGCCACAGGGGCGCGGGGAAACACCATATATTTT
V gene: TRBV30
J gene: TRBJ1-3
D gene: TRBD1
clone size: -

CDR3 protein: CASSPTSNTGELFF
CDR3 DNA: TGTGCCAGCAGTCCGACTTCGAACACCGGGGAGCTGTTTTTT
V gene: TRBV6-1
J gene: TRBJ2-2
D gene: -
clone size: -

CDR3 protein: CSVEWRGGGPSSYNEQFF
CDR3 DNA: TGCAGCGTTGAATGGAGGGGGGGTGGCCCGAGCTCCTACAATGAGCAGTTCTTC
V gene: TRBV29-1
J gene: TRBJ2-1
D gene: -
clone size: -

CDR3 protein: CASSLDLGLSYNEQFF
CDR3 DNA: TGTGCCAGCAGCTTAGATTTGGGACTGTCCTACAATGAGCAGTTCTTC
V gene: TRBV7-9
J gene: TRBJ2-1
D gene: -
clone size: -

CDR3 protein: CASSQLAGVGYNEQFF
CDR3 DNA: TGTGCCAGCAGCCAACTAGCGGGGGTAGGATACAATGAGCAGTTCTTC
V gene: TRBV7-2
J gene: TRBJ2-1
D gene: TRBD2
clone size: -

CDR3 protein: CASIPDRVSAEAFF
CDR3 DNA: TGTGCCAGCATCCCGGACAGGGTTTCGGCTGAAGCTTTCTTT
V gene: TRBV5-4
J gene: TRBJ1-1
D gene: TRBD1
clone size: -

CDR3 protein: CSVDTGWVNTEAFF
CDR3 DNA: TGCAGCGTTGATACGGGGTGGGTGAACACTGAAGCTTTCTTT
V gene: TRBV29-1
J gene: TRBJ1-1
D gene: -
clone size: -

CDR3 protein: CASSDLPRDPGGNTEAFF
CDR3 DNA: TGTGCCAGCAGTGATTTGCCACGGGACCCAGGGGGGAACACTGAAGCTTTCTTT
V gene: TRBV6-1
J gene: TRBJ1-1
D gene: TRBD1
clone size: -

CDR3 protein: CASVNLGGGQETQYF
CDR3 DNA: TGTGCCAGTGTAAATCTAGGGGGAGGTCAAGAGACCCAGTACTTC
V gene: TRBV19
J gene: TRBJ2-5
D gene: -
clone size: -

CDR3 protein: CASSLNSGGSTGEQYF
CDR3 DNA: TGTGCCAGCAGCTTAAATAGCGGGGGATCGACCGGCGAGCAGTACTTC
V gene: TRBV7-8
J gene: TRBJ2-7
D gene: TRBD2
clone size: -

CDR3 protein: CATSRDGVEQYF
CDR3 DNA: TGTGCCACCAGCAGAGATGGCGTCGAGCAGTACTTC
V gene: TRBV15
J gene: TRBJ2-7
D gene: -
clone size: -

CDR3 protein: CAWTPDRNQPQHF
CDR3 DNA: TGTGCCTGGACCCCCGACAGAAATCAGCCCCAGCATTTT
V gene: TRBV30
J gene: TRBJ1-5
D gene: -
clone size: -

CDR3 protein: CASSLDSIMNTEAFF
CDR3 DNA: TGTGCCAGCAGCTTGGACAGCATCATGAACACTGAAGCTTTCTTT
V gene: TRBV5-6
J gene: TRBJ1-1
D gene: -
clone size: -

CDR3 protein: CASSLEGLATDTQYF
CDR3 DNA: TGCGCCAGCAGCTTGGAGGGACTAGCAACAGATACGCAGTATTTT
V gene: TRBV5-1
J gene: TRBJ2-3
D gene: TRBD2
clone size: once

CDR3 protein: CASSSTRGGAYEQYF
CDR3 DNA: TGTGCCAGCAGCTCAACCCGAGGGGGGGCCTACGAGCAGTACTTC
V gene: TRBV11-2
J gene: TRBJ2-7
D gene: -
clone size: -

CDR3 protein: CASSGQGTYEQYF
CDR3 DNA: TGTGCCAGCAGTGGGCAGGGTACGTACGAGCAGTACTTC
V gene: TRBV6-1
J gene: TRBJ2-7
D gene: -
clone size: -

CDR3 protein: CSVVETGAGEQYF
CDR3 DNA: TGCAGCGTTGTGGAGACAGGGGCAGGGGAGCAGTACTTC
V gene: TRBV29-1
J gene: TRBJ2-7
D gene: TRBD1
clone size: -

CDR3 protein: CASSLKGETQYF
CDR3 DNA: TGTGCCAGCAGCTTAAAAGGGGAGACCCAGTACTTC
V gene: TRBV7-9
J gene: TRBJ2-5
D gene: -
clone size: -